This T cell receptor (beta chain) was found in a study of chemoradiotherapy in HPV16-positive cancers (dated by TCRdb to between 2022 and 2023). Regarding the research as a whole: Using functional T-cell assays on cells from a couple of HPV16-positive patients, the researchers defined candidate HPV-specific T-cell clones and common TCR motifs. The study set out to ask whether T-cell immunity against the HPV oncoproteins E6 and E7 changes over the course of chemoradiotherapy and whether that immunity affects survival. TCR repertoires from 86 patients with HPV-related cancers were then used to track the candidate HPV-specific TCRs and motifs. Overall study results and their limits: The survival association was reported for HPV16-positive patients, and the functional definition of HPV-specific T cells was derived from only a couple of HPV16-positive patients. Among HPV16-positive patients, expansion of HPV-responsive T cells during chemoradiotherapy was associated with better recurrence-free survival. Expansion of candidate HPV-specific clones and E7-related TCR motifs was observed in the tumor microenvironment during treatment, whereas no such expansion was observed for non-HPV-specific T cells.

Receptors were amplified or captured by the immunoSEQ multiplex PCR assay. The source is immuneACCESS, and TCRdb retained only in-frame sequences with V and J called. Part of the clones is not carried over; for the studies checked, unresolved V genes explain less than half of this, and the remainder is unexplained. The sample includes about 5,000 clones, with 85% to 95% observed a single time. The ten largest make up 4.3% of the sample. Via the germline V gene (reference sequence), CDR1 is SEHNR and CDR2 FQNEAQ. From its cysteine to its phenylalanine, the CDR3 spans 15 amino acids. The sequence is cut down to CDR3 DNA, 45 bases in frame from base 1. V drops 4 bases and J drops 1 base, leaving 13 bases in between. Repertoires were sampled multiple times during chemoradiotherapy, which allowed clonal expansion in the tumor microenvironment to be followed. Notes on this clone: The clone's antigen remains unknown. No base-level quality is on record; no much larger clone is a single base apart.

In this chain, TRBV7-9 is recombined with TRBJ2-5; matching of 6 bases hints at TRBD1 as the D gene. This TCR derives from a human donor with HPV-associated anogenital cancer. This sample was taken from a patient who underwent chemoradiotherapy. The DNA is as follows: TGTGCCAGCAGCTATTCCTTGACAGGCCAAGAGACCCAGTACTTC. Its protein product is CASSYSLTGQETQYF.